Listed here is a single TCR beta chain. The antigen remains unidentified. A much larger clone differs by one base, so this may be a read error. V dropped 8 bases and J dropped 1; count of bases not matched to a gene: 6. This CDR3 comprises 13 residues. Germline V gives CDR1 SQVTM, CDR2 ANQGSEA. One entry per CDR3 protein, called by TCRdb with MiXCR from the 5' RACE reads. This sample has just under 600,000 distinct CDR3 sequences, with approximately 13% found just once. This sample was included in a study of T cells after yellow fever vaccination. The overall study: Each low-cell-number fraction was prepared by means of SMART-Seq v4 Ultra Low Input.

Whole-study findings and limits: A limited proportion of clonotypes was detected within both the CD4 and CD8 compartments. Once the booster was given, most primary-vaccination clones reappeared, at about 95% for CD4 and around 90% for CD8.

This TCR was sampled from a man aged 30 to 45 who received the YFV17D yellow fever vaccine. Sequences were derived from PBMCs, sampled on the day of the yellow fever booster vaccination. The chain employs TRBV29-1 and TRBJ1-1, with 8 bases that match TRBD1. CDR3 loop: CSIVTGGNTEAFF. Here the CDR3 DNA reads TGCAGCATTGTCACAGGGGGGAACACTGAAGCTTTCTTT.